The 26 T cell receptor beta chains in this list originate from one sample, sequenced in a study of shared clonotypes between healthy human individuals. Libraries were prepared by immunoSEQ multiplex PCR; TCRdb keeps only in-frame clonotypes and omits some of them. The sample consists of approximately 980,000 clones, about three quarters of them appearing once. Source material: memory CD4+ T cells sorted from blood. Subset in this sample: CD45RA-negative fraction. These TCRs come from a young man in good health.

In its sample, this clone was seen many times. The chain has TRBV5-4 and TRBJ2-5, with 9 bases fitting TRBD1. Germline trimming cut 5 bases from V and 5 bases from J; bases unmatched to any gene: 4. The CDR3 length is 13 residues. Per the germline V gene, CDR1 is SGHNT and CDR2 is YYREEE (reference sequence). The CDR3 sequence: CASRPGTGETQYF. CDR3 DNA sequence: TGTGCCAGCAGACCCGGGACAGGGGAGACCCAGTACTTC.

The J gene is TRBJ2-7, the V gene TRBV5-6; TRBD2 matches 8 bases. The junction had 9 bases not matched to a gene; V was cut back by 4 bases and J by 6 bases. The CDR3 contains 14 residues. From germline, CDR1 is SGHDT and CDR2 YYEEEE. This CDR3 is CASSMGSGAVEQYF. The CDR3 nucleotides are TGTGCCAGCAGCATGGGTAGCGGGGCAGTCGAGCAGTACTTC.

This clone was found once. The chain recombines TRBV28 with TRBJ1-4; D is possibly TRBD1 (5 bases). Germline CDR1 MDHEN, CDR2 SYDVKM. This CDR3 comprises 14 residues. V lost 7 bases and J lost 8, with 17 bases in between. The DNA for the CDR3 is TGTGCCAGCACTACTGGGGGAGGAGGAGAAAAACTGTTTTTT. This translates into CASTTGGGGEKLFF.

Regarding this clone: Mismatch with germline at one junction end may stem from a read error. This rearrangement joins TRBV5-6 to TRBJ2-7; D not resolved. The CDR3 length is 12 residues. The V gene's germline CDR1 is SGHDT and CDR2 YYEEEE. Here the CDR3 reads CASSLASNEQYF. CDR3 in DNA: TGTGCCAGCAGCTTGGCCTCCAACGAGCAGTACTTC. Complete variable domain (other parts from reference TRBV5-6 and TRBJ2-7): DAGVTQSPTHLIKTRGQQVTLRCSPKSGHDTVSWYQQALGQGPQFIFQYYEEEERQRGNFPDRFSGHQFPNYSSELNVNALLLGDSALYLCASSLASNEQYFGPGTRLTVT.

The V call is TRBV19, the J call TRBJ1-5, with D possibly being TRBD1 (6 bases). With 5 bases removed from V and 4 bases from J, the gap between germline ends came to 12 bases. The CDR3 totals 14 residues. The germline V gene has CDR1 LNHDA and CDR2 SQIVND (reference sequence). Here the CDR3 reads CASSGRGTNQPQHF. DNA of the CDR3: TGTGCCAGTAGTGGCAGGGGCACAAATCAGCCCCAGCATTTT.

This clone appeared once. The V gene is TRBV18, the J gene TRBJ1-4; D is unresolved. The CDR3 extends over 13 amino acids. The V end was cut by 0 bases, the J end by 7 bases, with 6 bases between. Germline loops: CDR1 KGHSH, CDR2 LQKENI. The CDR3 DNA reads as TGTGCCAGCTCACCACCGTCGCCTGAAAAACTGTTTTTT. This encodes CASSPPSPEKLFF.

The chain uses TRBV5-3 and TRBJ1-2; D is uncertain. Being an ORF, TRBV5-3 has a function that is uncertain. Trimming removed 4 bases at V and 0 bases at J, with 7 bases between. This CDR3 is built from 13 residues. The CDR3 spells CARSHKTNYGYTF. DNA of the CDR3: TGTGCCAGAAGCCATAAAACTAACTATGGCTACACCTTC.

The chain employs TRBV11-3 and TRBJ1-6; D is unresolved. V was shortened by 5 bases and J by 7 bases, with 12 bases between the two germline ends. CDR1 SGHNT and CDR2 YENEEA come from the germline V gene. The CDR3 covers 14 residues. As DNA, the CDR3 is TGTGCCAGCAGCCTTGGTGGGGTGAATTCACCCCTCCACTTT. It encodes CASSLGGVNSPLHF.

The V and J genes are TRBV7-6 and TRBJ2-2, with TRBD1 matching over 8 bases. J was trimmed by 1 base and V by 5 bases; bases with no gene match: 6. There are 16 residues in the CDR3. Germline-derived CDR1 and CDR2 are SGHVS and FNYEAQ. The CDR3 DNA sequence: TGTGCCAGCAGCGACGGACAGGGCTTGAACACCGGGGAGCTGTTTTTT. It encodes CASSDGQGLNTGELFF.

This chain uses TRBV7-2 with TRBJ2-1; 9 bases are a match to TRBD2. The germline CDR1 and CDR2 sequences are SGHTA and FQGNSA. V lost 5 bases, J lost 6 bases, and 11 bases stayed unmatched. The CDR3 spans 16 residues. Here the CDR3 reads CASSTTGTSFSNEQFF. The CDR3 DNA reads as TGTGCCAGCAGCACCACCGGGACTAGCTTCTCCAATGAGCAGTTCTTC.

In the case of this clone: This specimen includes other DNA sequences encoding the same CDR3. Here the CDR3 reads CASSLGQGNQPQHF. In DNA form, the CDR3 reads TGTGCCAGCAGTCTCGGACAGGGCAATCAGCCCCAGCATTTT. The chain combines TRBV27 with TRBJ1-5, with 7 nucleotides matching TRBD1. The CDR3 has 14 residues. V shed 5 bases and J 2 bases; nucleotides not matched to a gene: 3. Germline V gene sequence: CDR1 MNHEY, CDR2 SMNVEV (reference sequence).

The CDR3: CASSQGQGSLGYTEAFF. The CDR3 nucleotides are TGTGCCAGCAGCCAGGGACAGGGGAGTTTAGGTTACACTGAAGCTTTCTTT. The chain links TRBV7-9 to TRBJ1-1, with TRBD1 identical over 10 bases. With 5 bases clipped from V and 3 bases from J, the junction kept 12 bases outside the gene matches. Germline V CDR1 and CDR2: SEHNR, FQNEAQ (reference sequence). The CDR3 loop spans 17 amino acids. Full variable domain (missing parts from reference TRBV7-9 and TRBJ1-1): DTGVSQNPRHKITKRGQNVTFRCDPISEHNRLYWYRQTLGQGPEFLTYFQNEAQLEKSRLLSDRFSAERPKGSFSTLEIQRTEQGDSAMYLCASSQGQGSLGYTEAFFGQGTRLTVV.

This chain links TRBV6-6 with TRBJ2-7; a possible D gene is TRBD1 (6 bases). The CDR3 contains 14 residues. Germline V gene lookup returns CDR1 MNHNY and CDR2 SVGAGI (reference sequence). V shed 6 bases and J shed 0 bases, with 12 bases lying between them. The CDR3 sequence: CASRPTGTSYEQYF. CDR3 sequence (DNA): TGTGCCAGCAGGCCTACAGGGACCTCCTACGAGCAGTACTTC.

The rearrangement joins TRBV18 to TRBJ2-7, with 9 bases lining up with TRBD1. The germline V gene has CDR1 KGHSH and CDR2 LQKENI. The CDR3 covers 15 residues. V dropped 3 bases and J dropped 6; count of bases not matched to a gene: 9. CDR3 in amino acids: CASSPPGQGTFEQYF. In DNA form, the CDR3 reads TGTGCCAGCTCACCGCCGGGACAGGGAACGTTCGAGCAGTACTTC. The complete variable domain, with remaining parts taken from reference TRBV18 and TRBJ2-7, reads NAGVMQNPRHLVRRRGQEARLRCSPMKGHSHVYWYRQLPEEGLKFMVYLQKENIIDESGMPKERFSAEFPKEGPSILRIQQVVRGDSAAYFCASSPPGQGTFEQYFGPGTRLTVT.

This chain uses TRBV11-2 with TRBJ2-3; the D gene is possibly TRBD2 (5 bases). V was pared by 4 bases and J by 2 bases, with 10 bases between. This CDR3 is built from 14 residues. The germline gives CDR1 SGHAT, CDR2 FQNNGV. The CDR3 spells CASSSIGITDTQYF. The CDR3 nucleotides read TGTGCCAGCAGCTCCATCGGGATCACAGATACGCAGTATTTT.

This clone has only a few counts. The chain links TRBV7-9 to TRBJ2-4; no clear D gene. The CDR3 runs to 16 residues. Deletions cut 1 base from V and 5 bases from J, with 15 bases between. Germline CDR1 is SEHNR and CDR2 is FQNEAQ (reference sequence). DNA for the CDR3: TGTGCCAGCAGCTTAGATCGGTCAGTTAGTCAAAACATTCAGTACTTC. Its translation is CASSLDRSVSQNIQYF.

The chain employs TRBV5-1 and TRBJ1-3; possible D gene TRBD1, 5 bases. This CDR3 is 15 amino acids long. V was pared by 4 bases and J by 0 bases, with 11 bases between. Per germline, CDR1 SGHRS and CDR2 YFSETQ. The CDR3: CASSPDGASGNTIYF. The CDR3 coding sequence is TGCGCCAGCAGCCCCGATGGGGCCTCTGGAAACACCATATATTTT.

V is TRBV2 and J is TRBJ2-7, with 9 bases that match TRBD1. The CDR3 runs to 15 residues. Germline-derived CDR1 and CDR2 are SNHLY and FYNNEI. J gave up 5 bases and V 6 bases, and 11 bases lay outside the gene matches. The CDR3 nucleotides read TGTGCCAGCAGCATTCCGGGACAGGGTCGAAACGAGCAGTACTTC. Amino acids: CASSIPGQGRNEQYF. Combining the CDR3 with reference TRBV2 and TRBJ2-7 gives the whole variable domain EPEVTQTPSHQVTQMGQEVILRCVPISNHLYFYWYRQILGQKVEFLVSFYNNEISEKSEIFDDQFSVERPDGSNFTLKIRSTKLEDSAMYFCASSIPGQGRNEQYFGPGTRLTVT.

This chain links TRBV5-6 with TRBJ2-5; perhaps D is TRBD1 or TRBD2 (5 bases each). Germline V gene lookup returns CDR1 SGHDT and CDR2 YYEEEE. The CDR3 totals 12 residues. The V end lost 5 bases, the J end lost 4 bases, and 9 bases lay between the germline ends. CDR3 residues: CASRGVRETQYF. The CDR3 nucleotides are TGTGCCAGCAGGGGGGTCCGAGAGACCCAGTACTTC.

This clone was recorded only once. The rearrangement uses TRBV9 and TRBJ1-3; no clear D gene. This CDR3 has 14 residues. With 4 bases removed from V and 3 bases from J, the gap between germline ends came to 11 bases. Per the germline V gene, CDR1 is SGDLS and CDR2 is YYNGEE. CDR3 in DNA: TGTGCCAGCAGCTCCCGTGGAGGTGGAAACACCATATATTTT. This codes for CASSSRGGGNTIYF.

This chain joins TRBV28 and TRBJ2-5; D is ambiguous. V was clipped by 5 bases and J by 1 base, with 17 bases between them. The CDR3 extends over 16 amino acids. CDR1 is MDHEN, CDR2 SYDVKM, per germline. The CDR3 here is CASSPPGWQSQETQYF. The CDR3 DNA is TGTGCCAGCAGTCCTCCGGGCTGGCAGAGCCAAGAGACCCAGTACTTC.

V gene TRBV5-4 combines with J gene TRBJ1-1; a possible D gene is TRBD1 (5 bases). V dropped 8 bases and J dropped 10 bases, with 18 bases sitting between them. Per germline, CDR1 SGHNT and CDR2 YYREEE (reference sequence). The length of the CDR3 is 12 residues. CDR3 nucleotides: TGTGCCAGTCAGCTCGACAGTCAAGTAGCTTTCTTT. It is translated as CASQLDSQVAFF.

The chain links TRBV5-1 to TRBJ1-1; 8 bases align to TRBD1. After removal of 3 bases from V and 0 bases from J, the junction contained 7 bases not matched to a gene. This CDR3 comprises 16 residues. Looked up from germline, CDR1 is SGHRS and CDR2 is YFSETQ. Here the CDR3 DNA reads TGCGCCAGCAGCTCGCCATCGACAGGGGTGAACACTGAAGCTTTCTTT. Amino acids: CASSSPSTGVNTEAFF.

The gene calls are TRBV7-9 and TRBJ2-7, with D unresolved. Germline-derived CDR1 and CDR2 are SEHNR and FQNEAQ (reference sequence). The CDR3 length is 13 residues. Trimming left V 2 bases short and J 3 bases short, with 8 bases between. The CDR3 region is CASSLSAIYEQYF. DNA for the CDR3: TGTGCCAGCAGCTTATCCGCGATCTACGAGCAGTACTTC. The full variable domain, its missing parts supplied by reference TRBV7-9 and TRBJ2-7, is DTGVSQNPRHKITKRGQNVTFRCDPISEHNRLYWYRQTLGQGPEFLTYFQNEAQLEKSRLLSDRFSAERPKGSFSTLEIQRTEQGDSAMYLCASSLSAIYEQYFGPGTRLTVT.

The CDR3 spells CASSLGVSRLGTNYGYTF. CDR3 nucleotide sequence: TGCGCCAGCAGCTTGGGGGTGTCCCGCTTAGGGACTAACTATGGCTACACCTTC. The V and J genes are TRBV5-1 and TRBJ1-2; the D is unclear. Germline CDR1 is SGHRS and CDR2 is YFSETQ. With 0 bases removed from V and 0 bases from J, the gap between germline ends came to 18 bases. The CDR3 covers 18 residues.

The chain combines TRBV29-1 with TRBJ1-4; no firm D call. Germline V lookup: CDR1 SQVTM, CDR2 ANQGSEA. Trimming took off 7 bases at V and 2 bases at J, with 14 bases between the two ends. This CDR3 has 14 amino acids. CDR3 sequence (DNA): TGCAGCGCCGAGGACTCCTCGACTAATGAAAAACTGTTTTTT. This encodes CSAEDSSTNEKLFF. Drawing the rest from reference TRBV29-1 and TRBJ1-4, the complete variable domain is SAVISQKPSRDICQRGTSLTIQCQVDSQVTMMFWYRQQPGQSLTLIATANQGSEATYESGFVIDKFPISRPNLTFSTLTVSNMSPEDSSIYLCSAEDSSTNEKLFFGSGTQLSVL.